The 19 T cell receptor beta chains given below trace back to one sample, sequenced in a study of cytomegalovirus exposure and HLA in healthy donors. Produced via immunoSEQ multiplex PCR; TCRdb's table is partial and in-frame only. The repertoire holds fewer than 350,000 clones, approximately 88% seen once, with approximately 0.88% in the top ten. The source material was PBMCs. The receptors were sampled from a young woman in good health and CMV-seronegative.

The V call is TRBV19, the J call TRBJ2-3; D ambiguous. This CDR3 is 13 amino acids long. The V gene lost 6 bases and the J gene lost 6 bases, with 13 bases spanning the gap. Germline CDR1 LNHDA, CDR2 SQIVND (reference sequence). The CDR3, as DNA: TGTGCCAGTAGCGAAGCCTTCAGGGATACGCAGTATTTT. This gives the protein CASSEAFRDTQYF.

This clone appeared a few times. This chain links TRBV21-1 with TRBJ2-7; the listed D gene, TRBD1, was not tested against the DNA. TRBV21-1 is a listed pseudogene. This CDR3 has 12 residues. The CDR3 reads CASSNLCRTGGF. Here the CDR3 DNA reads TGTGCCAGCAGCAATCTTTGCAGGACAGGGGGGTTC.

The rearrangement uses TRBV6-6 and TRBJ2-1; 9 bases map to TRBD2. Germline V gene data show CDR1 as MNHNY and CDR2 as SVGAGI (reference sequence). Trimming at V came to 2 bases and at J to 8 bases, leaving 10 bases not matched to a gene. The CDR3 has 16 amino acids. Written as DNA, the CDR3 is TGTGCCAGCAGTTACCGTCCTCTAGCGGGATTCTATGAGCAGTTCTTC. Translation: CASSYRPLAGFYEQFF.

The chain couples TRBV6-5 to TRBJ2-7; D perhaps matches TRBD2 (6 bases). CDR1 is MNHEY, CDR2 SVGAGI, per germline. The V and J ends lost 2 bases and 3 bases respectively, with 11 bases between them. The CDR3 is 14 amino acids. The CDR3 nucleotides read TGTGCCAGCAGTTACGGGGTCGGGAGCTACGAGCAGTACTTC. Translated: CASSYGVGSYEQYF.

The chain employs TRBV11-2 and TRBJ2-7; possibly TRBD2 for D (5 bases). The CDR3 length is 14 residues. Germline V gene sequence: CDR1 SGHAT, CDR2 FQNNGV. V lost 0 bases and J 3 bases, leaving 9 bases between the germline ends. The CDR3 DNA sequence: TGTGCCAGCAGCTTAGAGCGGGCCAGCTACGAGCAGTACTTC. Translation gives CASSLERASYEQYF. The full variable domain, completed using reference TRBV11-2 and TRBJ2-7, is EAGVAQSPRYKIIEKRQSVAFWCNPISGHATLYWYQQILGQGPKLLIQFQNNGVVDDSQLPKDRFSAERLKGVDSTLKIQPAKLEDSAVYLCASSLERASYEQYFGPGTRLTVT.

CDR3 protein: CASSQLAGYNEQFF. In DNA form, the CDR3 reads TGTGCCAGCAGCCAACTAGCGGGTTACAATGAGCAGTTCTTC. The rearrangement joins TRBV5-6 to TRBJ2-1; TRBD2 agrees at 9 bases. Germline V lookup: CDR1 SGHDT, CDR2 YYEEEE. The CDR3 spans 14 residues. J was trimmed by 4 bases and V by 4 bases; bases with no gene match: 3.

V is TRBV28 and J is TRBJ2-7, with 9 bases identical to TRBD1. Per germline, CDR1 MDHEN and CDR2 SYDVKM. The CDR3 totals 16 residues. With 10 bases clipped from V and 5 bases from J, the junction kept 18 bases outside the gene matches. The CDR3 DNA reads TGTGCCACACAAGTAATTTGGGGACAGGGAGGCGACGAGCAGTACTTC. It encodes CATQVIWGQGGDEQYF.

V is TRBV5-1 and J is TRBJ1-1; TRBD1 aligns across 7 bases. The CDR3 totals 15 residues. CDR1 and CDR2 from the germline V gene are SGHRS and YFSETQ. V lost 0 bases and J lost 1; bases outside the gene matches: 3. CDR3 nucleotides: TGCGCCAGCAGCTTGGGGGACAGAAAGAACACTGAAGCTTTCTTT. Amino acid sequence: CASSLGDRKNTEAFF.

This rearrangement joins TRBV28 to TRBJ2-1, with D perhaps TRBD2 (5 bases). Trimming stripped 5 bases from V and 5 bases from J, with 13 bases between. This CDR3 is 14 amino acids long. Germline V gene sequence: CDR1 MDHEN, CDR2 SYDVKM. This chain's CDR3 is CASSAPSLNNEQFF. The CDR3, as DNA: TGTGCCAGCAGTGCTCCTAGCCTTAACAATGAGCAGTTCTTC.

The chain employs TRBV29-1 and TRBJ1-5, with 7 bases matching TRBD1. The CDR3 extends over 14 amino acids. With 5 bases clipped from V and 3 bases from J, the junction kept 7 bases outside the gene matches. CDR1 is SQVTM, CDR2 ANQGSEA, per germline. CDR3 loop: CSVRGTDFNQPQHF. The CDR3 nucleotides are TGCAGCGTTCGGGGGACAGACTTCAATCAGCCCCAGCATTTT.

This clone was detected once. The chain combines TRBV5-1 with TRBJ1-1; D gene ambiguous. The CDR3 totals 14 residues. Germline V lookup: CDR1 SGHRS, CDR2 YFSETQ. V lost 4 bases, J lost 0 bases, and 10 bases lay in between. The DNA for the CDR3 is TGCGCCAGCAGCATAGCGGATATGAACACTGAAGCTTTCTTT. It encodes CASSIADMNTEAFF.

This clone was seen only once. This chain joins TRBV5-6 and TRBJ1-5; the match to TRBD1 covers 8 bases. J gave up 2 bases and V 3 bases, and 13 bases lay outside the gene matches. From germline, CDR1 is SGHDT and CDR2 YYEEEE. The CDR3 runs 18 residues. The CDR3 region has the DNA TGTGCCAGCAGCTATCGCGCGACAGGGGTGGAGGGCAATCAGCCCCAGCATTTT. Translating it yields CASSYRATGVEGNQPQHF.

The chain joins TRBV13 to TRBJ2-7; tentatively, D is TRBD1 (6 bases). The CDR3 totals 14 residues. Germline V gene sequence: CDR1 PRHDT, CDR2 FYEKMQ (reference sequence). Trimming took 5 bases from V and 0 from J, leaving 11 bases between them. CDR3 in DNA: TGTGCCAGCAGCCCTTGGGACAACTCCTACGAGCAGTACTTC. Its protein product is CASSPWDNSYEQYF.

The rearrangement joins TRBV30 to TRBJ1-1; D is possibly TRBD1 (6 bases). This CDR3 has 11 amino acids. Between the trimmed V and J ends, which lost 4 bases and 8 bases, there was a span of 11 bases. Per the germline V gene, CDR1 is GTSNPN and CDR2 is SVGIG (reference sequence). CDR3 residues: CAWTQGLEAFF. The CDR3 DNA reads TGTGCCTGGACTCAGGGGTTAGAAGCTTTCTTT.

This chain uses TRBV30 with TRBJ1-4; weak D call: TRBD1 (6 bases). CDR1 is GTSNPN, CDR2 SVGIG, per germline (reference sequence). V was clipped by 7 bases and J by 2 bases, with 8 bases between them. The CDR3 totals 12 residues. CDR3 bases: TGTGCCTTAACAGGGACTAATGAAAAACTGTTTTTT. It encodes CALTGTNEKLFF.

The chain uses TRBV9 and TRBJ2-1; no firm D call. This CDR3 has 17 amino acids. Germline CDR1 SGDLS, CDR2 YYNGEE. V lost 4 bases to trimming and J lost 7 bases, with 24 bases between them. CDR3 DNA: TGTGCCAGCAGCAGGCTACAGAGTCCACCTTATCTGAATGAGCAGTTCTTC. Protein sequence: CASSRLQSPPYLNEQFF.

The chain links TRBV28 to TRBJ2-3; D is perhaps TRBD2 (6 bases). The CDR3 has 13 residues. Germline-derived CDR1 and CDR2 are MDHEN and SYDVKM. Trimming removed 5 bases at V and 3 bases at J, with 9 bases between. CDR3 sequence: CASSPGVTDTQYF. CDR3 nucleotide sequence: TGTGCCAGCAGTCCGGGGGTTACAGATACGCAGTATTTT.

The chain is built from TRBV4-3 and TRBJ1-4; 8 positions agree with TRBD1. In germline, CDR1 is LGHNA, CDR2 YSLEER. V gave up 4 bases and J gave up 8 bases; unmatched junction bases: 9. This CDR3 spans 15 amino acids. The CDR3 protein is CASSLLDRDEEKLFF. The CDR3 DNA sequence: TGCGCCAGCAGCCTCCTGGACAGGGATGAGGAAAAACTGTTTTTT.

The CDR3 DNA sequence: TGTGCCAGCAGCTTCGGACAGGGGGAAGATACGCAGTATTTT. This codes for CASSFGQGEDTQYF. The J gene is TRBJ2-3, the V gene TRBV11-3, with 10 bases fitting TRBD1. The CDR3 is 14 amino acids. Losses at the gene ends were 3 bases for V and 5 bases for J; bases not matched to a gene: 2. Per germline, CDR1 SGHNT and CDR2 YENEEA.